These 5 T cell receptor beta chains share one sample of origin, sequenced in a study of shared clonotypes between healthy human individuals. Data came from immunoSEQ multiplex PCR; TCRdb stores just in-frame clones and leaves some out. The repertoire holds about 2.2 million clones, with 93% as singletons. As defined, naive CD8 cells were CD45RO-negative and positively selected for CCR7, with terminally differentiated effector memory CD45RA+ cells excluded. Sample: naive CD8+ T cells from PBMCs. The receptors come from a man younger than 30 in good health. Some clones in this sample may be carry-over from other donors' samples.

The CDR3 DNA reads as TGTGCCAGCAGGAGGGGGGCCCTCGTCACAGATACGCAGTATTTT. Its protein is CASRRGALVTDTQYF. The rearrangement joins TRBV11-3 to TRBJ2-3; tentatively, D is TRBD1 or TRBD2 (6 bases each). This CDR3 has 15 amino acids. The V end was cut by 6 bases, the J end by 2 bases, with 15 bases between. Per germline, CDR1 SGHNT and CDR2 YENEEA.

The chain has TRBV19 and TRBJ1-2; 10 positions match TRBD1. This CDR3 is built from 14 residues. With 4 bases clipped from V and 4 bases from J, the junction kept 3 bases outside the gene matches. CDR1 LNHDA and CDR2 SQIVND come from the germline V gene (reference sequence). This CDR3 reads CASSTRDRGYGYTF. For the CDR3, the DNA is TGTGCCAGTAGTACCCGGGACAGGGGCTATGGCTACACCTTC.

This chain uses TRBV18 with TRBJ2-6; 10 bases are a match to TRBD1. J was trimmed by 2 bases and V by 5 bases; bases with no gene match: 6. The V gene's germline CDR1 is KGHSH and CDR2 LQKENI. The CDR3 has 17 amino acids. The CDR3 DNA is TGTGCCAGCTCAGTGGACAGGGGGGAGGCTGGGGCCAACGTCCTGACTTTC. The encoded protein is CASSVDRGEAGANVLTF.

The chain joins TRBV28 to TRBJ2-7; no clear D. The germline V and J ends were trimmed by 6 bases and 2 bases, with 17 bases remaining between them. The CDR3 totals 15 residues. Germline V lookup: CDR1 MDHEN, CDR2 SYDVKM. CDR3: CASRPHSLRTYEQYF. In nucleotides, the CDR3 is TGTGCCAGCAGGCCCCACAGCCTGAGGACCTACGAGCAGTACTTC.

The chain links TRBV7-2 to TRBJ2-1, with 11 bases aligning to TRBD2. Germline V gene data show CDR1 as SGHTA and CDR2 as FQGNSA. Trimming took 3 bases from V and 2 from J; bases not matched to a gene: 6. CDR3 size: 17 residues. CDR3 bases: TGTGCCAGCAGCTTTCCCACTAGCGGGAGTGCCTACAATGAGCAGTTCTTC. As protein: CASSFPTSGSAYNEQFF.